The present T cell receptor beta chain was sequenced within a study of CD8 T cells in ankylosing spondylitis. Between the trimmed V and J ends, which lost 0 bases and 0 bases, there was a span of 13 bases. This CDR3 has 18 residues. CDR1 and CDR2 (germline): SGDLS, YYNGEE. Notes on the study in general: A subset of motif variants has previously been described in the synovial fluid and blood of reactive arthritis. Matched ankylosing spondylitis synovial fluid reportedly showed significant enrichment of disease-linked clones. What seemed typical of ankylosing spondylitis blood was a TCR beta motif built from fewer than ten highly homologous variants. CD8+ by phenotype, disease-linked clones were relatively rare in peripheral blood.

TCRdb re-called the 5' RACE reads through MiXCR, storing one row per CDR3 protein. The repertoire has 200,000 to 250,000 distinct CDR3 sequences, 15% to 20% of them found once; the top ten carry about two fifths. Details on this clonotype: Its antigen is as yet unknown.

The sample consisted of blood, either unsorted or a sorted T cell fraction (not recorded which). The origin of this receptor is a male donor with ankylosing spondylitis. The chain recombines TRBV9 with TRBJ2-6; perhaps TRBD1 as D (5 bases). The CDR3 nucleotides are TGTGCCAGCAGCGTAGGACAGATGCCACTCTCTGGGGCCAACGTCCTGACTTTC. This codes for CASSVGQMPLSGANVLTF.